Listed here are 24 T cell receptor beta chains from one sample, sequenced in a study of human T cells and chemical hapten exposure. Time point specified: patch test 1, 2 weeks after DPC sensitization. The treatment: therapeutic diphenylcyclopropenone sensitization with weekly scalp DPC. TCRdb re-derived calls from the RACE reads in MiXCR, one entry per CDR3 protein. There are around 100,000 distinct CDR3 sequences in the sample; 11% occur only once, and approximately 4% lies in the top ten. Sequenced here: whole blood, sampled in connection with sensitization to the hapten diphenylcyclopropenone (DPC). The receptor set was obtained from a woman in her 40s with alopecia areata. Some clones in this sample may be carry-over from other donors' samples.

This clonotype was counted ten times or more. This chain joins TRBV5-4 and TRBJ2-7, with TRBD1 matching 7 bases. Trimming took 4 bases from V and 3 from J; bases not matched to a gene: 4. CDR3 length equals 13 residues. CDR1 is SGHNT and CDR2 is YYREEE in the germline V gene (reference sequence). The DNA of the CDR3 is TGTGCCAGCAGCGTCGACAGGGTCTACGAGCAGTACTTC. Translating gives CASSVDRVYEQYF.

This clonotype was seen a few times. The rearrangement uses TRBV18 and TRBJ1-4, with D maybe TRBD1 (6 bases). Germline CDR1 and CDR2: KGHSH and LQKENI. V was clipped by 6 bases and J by 5 bases, with 16 bases between them. The CDR3 is 15 residues long. CDR3 coding DNA: TGTGCCAGCTCCCCTAACAGGGCCCTAAATGAAAAACTGTTTTTT. Translated: CASSPNRALNEKLFF.

This clonotype was seen only a few times. The chain links TRBV12-3 or TRBV12-4 to TRBJ2-1; perhaps TRBD2 as D (5 bases). The V end was cut by 4 bases, the J end by 4 bases, with 17 bases between. The CDR3 runs to 16 residues. The CDR3 protein is CASSSPLSVRYNEQFF. In DNA form, the CDR3 reads TGTGCCAGCAGTTCGCCTCTTAGCGTGAGGTACAATGAGCAGTTCTTC.

This clonotype was recorded many times. The chain joins TRBV2 to TRBJ2-3; 12 nucleotides align to TRBD2. Germline CDR1 SNHLY, CDR2 FYNNEI. The junction had 9 bases not matched to a gene; V was cut back by 7 bases and J by 1 base. This CDR3 comprises 17 residues. The CDR3 loop is CASTTTSGRGGTDTQYF. The CDR3 DNA sequence: TGTGCCAGCACTACGACTAGCGGGAGAGGGGGCACAGATACGCAGTATTTT.

This chain's CDR3 is CASNELAGGGTGELFF. For the CDR3, the DNA is TGTGCCAGCAATGAACTAGCGGGAGGCGGTACCGGGGAGCTGTTTTTT. V gene TRBV27 combines with J gene TRBJ2-2; the match to TRBD2 covers 12 bases. The J segment lost 5 bases and the V segment lost 7 bases, leaving 8 bases of the junction unmatched. The germline CDR1 and CDR2 sequences are MNHEY and SMNVEV (reference sequence). This CDR3 has 16 amino acids.

This clonotype showed up many times. This rearrangement joins TRBV7-2 to TRBJ2-3; 10 positions agree with TRBD2. The CDR3 sequence is 16 residues long. V shed 3 bases and J 2 bases; nucleotides not matched to a gene: 5. CDR1 and CDR2 (germline): SGHTA, FQGNSA. The CDR3: CASSFNSGRPTDTQYF. The CDR3 DNA reads as TGTGCCAGCAGCTTCAATAGCGGGAGGCCCACAGATACGCAGTATTTT.

This clonotype was observed many times. This sequence joins TRBV6-5 and TRBJ2-5; 10 bases match TRBD1. V trimming: 5 bases; J trimming: 2 bases; junction bases outside the gene matches: 5. The germline gives CDR1 MNHEY, CDR2 SVGAGI. CDR3 length equals 15 residues. As DNA, the CDR3 is TGTGCCAGCAGTCGGACAGGGGGGTCGCAAGAGACCCAGTACTTC. The encoded protein is CASSRTGGSQETQYF.

The J gene is TRBJ2-3, the V gene TRBV4-3, with D unclear. V lost 0 bases to trimming and J lost 0 bases, with 10 bases between them. The germline CDR1 and CDR2 sequences are LGHNA and YSLEER. This CDR3 is built from 16 residues. CDR3 sequence (DNA): TGCGCCAGCAGCCAAGACGGACCCCCTAGCACAGATACGCAGTATTTT. Amino acid sequence: CASSQDGPPSTDTQYF.

The V gene is TRBV12-3 or TRBV12-4, the J gene TRBJ2-4; 7 positions agree with TRBD1. With 7 bases clipped from V and 3 bases from J, the junction kept 6 bases outside the gene matches. The CDR3 runs to 14 residues. CDR3 in amino acids: CASTRGTSKNIQYF. CDR3 in DNA: TGTGCCAGCACCAGGGGGACAAGCAAAAACATTCAGTACTTC.

This clonotype was recorded many times. The rearrangement uses TRBV12-3 or TRBV12-4 and TRBJ1-2; weak D call: TRBD1 (6 bases). V was trimmed by 9 bases and J by 5 bases, leaving 19 bases between them. This CDR3 is 14 amino acids long. DNA of the CDR3: TGTGCCAGTCAAGGTTCGACAGGATGGTATGGCTACACCTTC. Its translation is CASQGSTGWYGYTF.

This clonotype was seen ten or more times. This rearrangement joins TRBV20-1 to TRBJ2-5; D gene ambiguous. From germline, CDR1 is DFQATT and CDR2 SNEGSKA (reference sequence). This CDR3 has 15 amino acids. V lost 5 bases and J lost 0, with 16 bases in between. CDR3 sequence reads: CSAGPSDWYQETQYF. The DNA for the CDR3 is TGCAGTGCTGGCCCTAGTGACTGGTACCAAGAGACCCAGTACTTC.

This clonotype showed up just a few times. V usage is TRBV5-6 and J usage is TRBJ2-4, with a weak D call TRBD1 (5 bases). This CDR3 spans 15 amino acids. CDR1 SGHDT and CDR2 YYEEEE come from the germline V gene. Between the trimmed V and J ends, which lost 1 base and 0 bases, there was a span of 8 bases. The DNA for the CDR3 is TGTGCCAGCAGCTTGCCCACAGGAGCCAAAAACATTCAGTACTTC. This translates into CASSLPTGAKNIQYF.

The rearrangement uses TRBV7-2 and TRBJ1-5; D is uncertain. The CDR3 length is 12 residues. Germline V gene data show CDR1 as SGHTA and CDR2 as FQGNSA. V shed 5 bases and J shed 7 bases, with 9 bases lying between them. CDR3: CASSPERQPQHF. CDR3 in DNA: TGTGCCAGCAGCCCAGAACGACAGCCCCAGCATTTT.

V is TRBV6-2 or TRBV6-3 and J is TRBJ1-1, with D possibly matching TRBD1 (6 bases). Germline CDR1 is MNHEY and CDR2 is SVGEGT. V lost 0 bases to trimming and J lost 8 bases, with 13 bases between them. There are 14 residues in the CDR3. The CDR3 DNA follows: TGTGCCAGCAGTTACTCGGGGGCGCGGCTCGAAGCTTTCTTT. Its protein product is CASSYSGARLEAFF.

This clonotype appeared a few times. This chain uses TRBV20-1 with TRBJ2-7; D might be TRBD1 (6 bases). Germline V lookup: CDR1 DFQATT, CDR2 SNEGSKA (reference sequence). The CDR3 has 14 residues. Between the trimmed V and J ends, which lost 0 bases and 2 bases, there was a span of 11 bases. The CDR3 coding sequence is TGCAGTGCTAGAGATGGGACATCCCCCTACGAGCAGTACTTC. Translation: CSARDGTSPYEQYF.

This clonotype was picked up a small number of times. The J gene is TRBJ2-7, the V gene TRBV6-5, with TRBD2 identical over 7 bases. The CDR3 runs to 14 residues. Germline V gives CDR1 MNHEY, CDR2 SVGAGI. The J segment lost 4 bases and the V segment lost 2 bases, leaving 5 bases of the junction unmatched. CDR3 DNA sequence: TGTGCCAGCAGTTACGGGAGGGAATTATACGAGCAGTACTTC. The encoded protein is CASSYGRELYEQYF.

This clonotype was found many times. The rearrangement links TRBV15 to TRBJ2-3; no firm D call. This CDR3 comprises 15 residues. Trimming stripped 5 bases from V and 0 bases from J, with 12 bases between. Germline-derived CDR1 and CDR2 are LNHNV and YYDKDF (reference sequence). The CDR3 sequence is CATSVTAASTDTQYF. In DNA form, the CDR3 reads TGTGCCACCAGCGTGACGGCGGCGAGCACAGATACGCAGTATTTT. Full variable domain (remainder filled in from reference TRBV15 and TRBJ2-3): DAMVIQNPRYQVTQFGKPVTLSCSQTLNHNVMYWYQQKSSQAPKLLFHYYDKDFNNEADTPDNFQSRRPNTSFCFLDIRSPGLGDTAMYLCATSVTAASTDTQYFGPGTRLTVL.

This clonotype was observed at least ten times. CDR3 loop: CASSLLDWSTGELFF. For the CDR3, the DNA is TGTGCCAGCAGTCTCCTAGACTGGAGTACCGGGGAGCTGTTTTTT. This chain links TRBV12-3 or TRBV12-4 with TRBJ2-2; D is unclear. The CDR3 loop spans 15 amino acids. V shed 5 bases and J shed 5 bases, with 15 bases lying between them.

The table lists this clonotype with many counts. V is TRBV30 and J is TRBJ2-1; 9 nucleotides line up with TRBD1. The germline gives CDR1 GTSNPN, CDR2 SVGIG (reference sequence). The CDR3 sequence is 17 residues long. The junction had 12 bases not matched to a gene; V was cut back by 3 bases and J by 3 bases. The CDR3 protein is CAWSDTGTGNIYNEQFF. CDR3 nucleotide sequence: TGTGCCTGGAGCGACACCGGGACAGGGAATATCTACAATGAGCAGTTCTTC.

This chain links TRBV4-3 with TRBJ2-1; 13 nucleotides line up with TRBD2. The CDR3 covers 18 residues. Germline-derived CDR1 and CDR2 are LGHNA and YSLEER. J gave up 4 bases and V 1 base, and 7 bases lay outside the gene matches. CDR3 in DNA: TGCGCCAGCAGCCAAGCTTGGACTAGCGGGGGACTATACAATGAGCAGTTCTTC. It encodes CASSQAWTSGGLYNEQFF.

This clonotype was seen ten or more times. This rearrangement joins TRBV20-1 to TRBJ1-2, with D possibly matching TRBD1 (6 bases). V was clipped by 5 bases and J by 1 base, with 8 bases between them. Looked up from germline, CDR1 is DFQATT and CDR2 is SNEGSKA (reference sequence). The CDR3 length is 12 residues. Here the CDR3 DNA reads TGCAGTGCTCCGGACAGTAACTATGGCTACACCTTC. Its translation: CSAPDSNYGYTF.

J is TRBJ2-7 and V is TRBV7-2; tentative D call: TRBD2 (6 bases). Trimming took off 0 bases at V and 2 bases at J, with 11 bases between the two ends. The germline gives CDR1 SGHTA, CDR2 FQGNSA. CDR3 length equals 15 residues. CDR3 amino acids: CASSLAASATYEQYF. DNA of the CDR3: TGTGCCAGCAGCTTAGCCGCTAGCGCGACCTACGAGCAGTACTTC.

About this clonotype itself: An end of the junction differs from the germline gene, which may be a read error. The gene calls are TRBV3-1 and TRBJ2-7; tentative D call: TRBD2 (6 bases). From germline, CDR1 is LGHDT and CDR2 YNNKEL (reference sequence). The CDR3 contains 14 residues. CDR3 region: CVSSQGVSGSEQYF. DNA for the CDR3: TGTGTCAGCAGCCAAGGTGTTAGCGGATCCGAGCAGTACTTC.

This clonotype was seen at least ten times. The chain combines TRBV5-6 with TRBJ2-7; D might be TRBD1 (6 bases). The V gene lost 5 bases and the J gene lost 1 base, with 10 bases spanning the gap. Looked up from germline, CDR1 is SGHDT and CDR2 is YYEEEE. This CDR3 comprises 13 residues. Written as DNA, the CDR3 is TGTGCCAGCAGGGGACAATTTTCCTACGAGCAGTACTTC. As protein: CASRGQFSYEQYF.